The 11 T cell receptor beta chains below all came from one sample that was sequenced in a study of CD8 T cells in Susac syndrome. cDNA came from about 0.46 to 1 ug RNA primed by random hexamers. TCRdb recomputed calls from the immunoSEQ multiplex PCR reads with MiXCR, one row per CDR3 protein. The data hold around 170,000 distinct CDR3 sequences, with approximately 95% observed a single time. The sample comprised CD4+ T cells from PBMCs. The source is a human donor with Susac syndrome.

The chain has TRBV11-2 and TRBJ2-1; 13 nucleotides line up with TRBD2. This CDR3 comprises 16 residues. Trimming at V came to 3 bases and at J to 5 bases, leaving 4 bases not matched to a gene. Per the germline V gene, CDR1 is SGHAT and CDR2 is FQNNGV. The CDR3, as DNA: TGTGCCAGCAGCTTTAGACTAGCGGGGGGCAACAATGAGCAGTTCTTC. It translates to CASSFRLAGGNNEQFF. Based on the CDR3 plus reference TRBV11-2 and TRBJ2-1, the full variable domain is EAGVAQSPRYKIIEKRQSVAFWCNPISGHATLYWYQQILGQGPKLLIQFQNNGVVDDSQLPKDRFSAERLKGVDSTLKIQPAKLEDSAVYLCASSFRLAGGNNEQFFGPGTRLTVL.

The J gene is TRBJ1-3, the V gene TRBV2; D unclear. V was cut by 4 bases and J by 6 bases, with 13 bases left in between. The CDR3 extends over 14 amino acids. Germline CDR1 reads SNHLY; CDR2 reads FYNNEI. The CDR3 is CASSVQARPNTIYF. The DNA of the CDR3 is TGTGCCAGCAGTGTTCAGGCGAGACCAAACACCATATATTTT.

The rearrangement uses TRBV5-1 and TRBJ1-2, with 9 positions matching TRBD1. The CDR3 sequence is 18 residues long. The ends lost 0 bases at V and 7 bases at J; junction bases unmatched: 16. Germline assignment: CDR1 SGHRS and CDR2 YFSETQ. CDR3 nucleotides: TGCGCCAGCAGCTTGGGGCCGGGACAGGGAACCCGGAGTGGTGGCTACACCTTC. It translates to CASSLGPGQGTRSGGYTF.

The genes are TRBV6-5 and TRBJ1-1; 9 bases are shared with TRBD1. The CDR3 length is 15 residues. The junction had 1 base not matched to a gene; V was cut back by 0 bases and J by 2 bases. CDR1 is MNHEY and CDR2 is SVGAGI in the germline V gene. DNA of the CDR3: TGTGCCAGCAGTTACTCGGGACAGGGTAACACTGAAGCTTTCTTT. This encodes CASSYSGQGNTEAFF.

The DNA for the CDR3 is TGTGCCAGCAGCTTAATACGGGATGAAGCTTTCTTT. Amino acids: CASSLIRDEAFF. The rearrangement links TRBV7-8 to TRBJ1-1; D unresolved. This CDR3 contains 12 residues. Looked up from germline, CDR1 is SGHVS and CDR2 is FQNEAQ. V was clipped by 2 bases and J by 7 bases, with 8 bases between them.

This chain links TRBV7-9 with TRBJ2-5; possibly TRBD1 or TRBD2 for D (5 bases each). V lost 4 bases to trimming and J lost 0 bases, with 6 bases between them. This CDR3 region has 13 residues. Per germline, CDR1 SEHNR and CDR2 FQNEAQ (reference sequence). The CDR3 here is CASSWDDQETQYF. The CDR3 DNA follows: TGTGCCAGCAGCTGGGACGACCAAGAGACCCAGTACTTC.

This chain uses TRBV11-2 with TRBJ1-2; D might be TRBD1 (5 bases). Trimming left V 0 bases short and J 7 bases short, with 9 bases between. The CDR3 spans 13 residues. In germline, CDR1 is SGHAT, CDR2 FQNNGV. The CDR3 spells CASSLDPGFGYTF. The CDR3 nucleotides are TGTGCCAGCAGCTTAGATCCAGGGTTTGGCTACACCTTC.

The chain employs TRBV5-1 and TRBJ2-1, with TRBD2 identical over 10 bases. CDR3 length: 13 amino acids. V was clipped by 3 bases and J by 8 bases; unmatched bases: 2. CDR1 SGHRS and CDR2 YFSETQ come from the germline V gene. Here the CDR3 DNA reads TGCGCCAGCAGCTGGACTAGCGGCTATGAGCAGTTCTTC. As protein: CASSWTSGYEQFF.

The chain uses TRBV6-5 and TRBJ1-3; D perhaps matches TRBD1 (5 bases). V lost 0 bases, J lost 7 bases, and 16 bases lay in between. CDR1 MNHEY and CDR2 SVGAGI come from the germline V gene. The CDR3 has 16 amino acids. CDR3 amino acids: CASSYSGPNSGNTIYF. CDR3 nucleotides: TGTGCCAGCAGTTACTCGGGACCTAACAGCGGGAACACCATATATTTT.

The rearrangement joins TRBV11-2 to TRBJ2-2, with 9 bases fitting TRBD2. Per the germline V gene, CDR1 is SGHAT and CDR2 is FQNNGV. V shed 1 base, J shed 6 bases, and the junction held 3 bases outside the gene matches. The CDR3 sequence is 15 residues long. The CDR3 DNA reads as TGTGCCAGCAGCTTAGCCTGGACTAGCGCCGGGGAGCTGTTTTTT. The encoded protein is CASSLAWTSAGELFF.

The rearrangement joins TRBV5-6 to TRBJ2-4; 8 bases are a match to TRBD2. Trimming at V came to 2 bases and at J to 4 bases, leaving 5 bases not matched to a gene. The CDR3 consists of 15 residues. Germline V gives CDR1 SGHDT, CDR2 YYEEEE. CDR3 bases: TGTGCCAGCAGCTTAGTTAGCGGGGAGAAAAACATTCAGTACTTC. This translates into CASSLVSGEKNIQYF.